This is a list of T cell receptor beta chains from one sample in a study of cytomegalovirus exposure and HLA in healthy donors. The assay was immunoSEQ multiplex PCR, and TCRdb's table has in-frame clones only and misses some. Here the sample spans around 130,000 clones, 83% being singletons. The sample taken for sequencing was PBMCs. The receptors derive from a girl aged 2-10 years in good health and CMV-seronegative. Each CDR3 is given without its conserved first and last residue. Size is omitted from some rows. Given values are once, few, many or a class for expanded clones.

j_gene | abundance | v_gene | CDR3aa
TRBJ2-2 | . | TRBV9 | ASSVAIRDTANTGELF
TRBJ2-1 | . | TRBV29-1 | SVRDNEQF
TRBJ1-3 | . | TRBV4-2 | ASSPQSSGNTIY
TRBJ1-5 | . | TRBV27 | ASAILAGQPQH
TRBJ2-3 | few | TRBV18 | ASSPRLAGTDTQY
TRBJ2-5 | . | TRBV18 | ASSPTGGRETQY
TRBJ2-7 | . | TRBV2 | ASSHLDNSYEQY
TRBJ1-5 | . | TRBV28 | ASTRGDVYSNQPQH
TRBJ2-3 | once | TRBV2 | ASRTGTSGRAGDTQY
TRBJ2-3 | . | TRBV13 | ASSTGLAVSRTDTQY
TRBJ1-1 | . | TRBV14 | ASSQELDTTEAF
TRBJ2-3 | . | TRBV6-1 | ASKGADTQY
TRBJ2-1 | . | TRBV5-6 | ASSLVRLSRGNEQF
TRBJ1-2 | . | TRBV5-1 | ASSYSGRGNYGYT
TRBJ1-2 | . | TRBV27 | ASRPWTGETEGYT
TRBJ2-7 | . | TRBV5-1 | ASSLGLAGAYEQY
TRBJ2-1 | . | TRBV5-1 | ASSLVVQGSEQF
TRBJ2-1 | . | TRBV5-1 | ASSLEGHPYNEQF
TRBJ2-7 | . | TRBV27 | ASSPSFGRDRIYEQY
TRBJ2-3 | . | TRBV5-1 | ASSPGLGTTDTQY
TRBJ2-7 | once | TRBV7-9 | ASSLTGAYEQY
TRBJ2-5 | . | TRBV2 | ASSPNSYQETQY
TRBJ2-3 | once | TRBV27 | ASSLLSSGGRDTQY
TRBJ2-7 | . | TRBV13 | ASSFLGYYEQY
TRBJ1-5 | . | TRBV10-1 | ASTPTEDYSNQPQH
TRBJ1-2 | . | TRBV29-1 | ARTGVLYGYT
TRBJ2-5 | . | TRBV7-7 | ASSLTGAGETQY
TRBJ1-2 | . | TRBV5-1 | ASSIAGTGENYGYT
TRBJ2-3 | . | TRBV4-2 | ASSPGLAGGTDTQY
TRBJ1-5 | . | TRBV30 | AWSARGRIGAGYSNQPQH
TRBJ1-1 | . | TRBV5-6 | ASSLARVQPAF
TRBJ2-3 | . | TRBV7-2 | ASSLRGTTDTQY
TRBJ1-1 | . | TRBV29-1 | SVAFARTGMNTEAF
TRBJ1-5 | . | TRBV4-1 | ASSQEDTYQPQH
TRBJ2-7 | . | TRBV30 | AWNLRQGTGVEQY
TRBJ2-7 | . | TRBV7-6 | ASSRMTSSDEQY
TRBJ1-5 | few | TRBV7-2 | ASSLAGGPNQPQH
TRBJ1-2 | once | TRBV9 | ASSGDRSST
TRBJ1-4 | . | TRBV27 | ASSPTGTVNEKLF
TRBJ1-1 | . | TRBV5-4 | ASSLIGSGTGHTEAF
TRBJ1-1 | few | TRBV19 | ASSITGAGTEAF
TRBJ1-1 | . | TRBV7-9 | ASSLGTGSTEAF
TRBJ2-7 | . | TRBV6-1 | ASSQGQSVTYEQY
TRBJ2-3 | once | TRBV5-1 | ASSLARDTDTQY
TRBJ2-1 | . | TRBV4-1 | ASSPQGGLLAGDNEQF
TRBJ2-1 | once | TRBV7-9 | ASSRTDNEQF
TRBJ2-5 | . | TRBV7-9 | ASSLGTSGGYQETQY
TRBJ2-3 | . | TRBV10-1 | ASTKNRRGPRDTQY
TRBJ1-5 | . | TRBV4-2 | ASSQDWAGINQPQH
TRBJ2-1 | . | TRBV28 | ASRRQGLSYNEQF
TRBJ1-5 | . | TRBV30 | AWSWDRDQPQH
TRBJ1-1 | . | TRBV7-3 | ASSPHGGMNTEAF
TRBJ2-4 | . | TRBV19 | ASSITGRGDIQY
TRBJ2-1 | . | TRBV19 | ASSMTSGGANEQF
TRBJ1-2 | . | TRBV6-1 | ASRVDRIYGYT
TRBJ1-1 | . | TRBV6-5 | ASFGTGENTEAF
TRBJ2-7 | once | TRBV19 | ASSASSYEQY
TRBJ2-7 | . | TRBV7-9 | ASSNALGEQY